The next 15 T cell receptor beta chains were all read from a single sample in a study of shared clonotypes between healthy human individuals. Profiled with immunoSEQ multiplex PCR; TCRdb holds only in-frame clones, not every one. The sample consists of around 530,000 clones, just over 75% of them appearing once. Specimen: PBMCs. Source of these receptors: a woman aged 40 to 50 in good health. Some clones in this sample may be carry-over from other donors' samples.

The chain recombines TRBV19 with TRBJ2-2; D gene unclear. The CDR3 is made up of 13 amino acids. Germline CDR1 reads LNHDA; CDR2 reads SQIVND (reference sequence). V lost 4 bases and J lost 7, with 10 bases in between. CDR3 region: CASSKPSGGELFF. In nucleotides, the CDR3 is TGTGCCAGTAGTAAACCCTCCGGCGGGGAGCTGTTTTTT.

The V call is TRBV7-9, the J call TRBJ2-7, with D hard to call. The CDR3 length is 13 residues. V shed 5 bases and J shed 7 bases, with 15 bases lying between them. The V gene's germline CDR1 is SEHNR and CDR2 FQNEAQ (reference sequence). For the CDR3, the DNA is TGTGCCAGCAGCCCACCCAACCCTGGGGAGCAGTACTTC. Encoded protein: CASSPPNPGEQYF.

V usage is TRBV30 and J usage is TRBJ2-7; tentatively, D is TRBD1 (6 bases). The V end was cut by 3 bases, the J end by 6 bases, with 12 bases between. The V gene's germline CDR1 is GTSNPN and CDR2 SVGIG (reference sequence). The CDR3 totals 12 residues. The CDR3 DNA reads TGTGCCTGGAGCTCACAGGGTATCGAGCAGTACTTC. This encodes CAWSSQGIEQYF.

The chain links TRBV18 to TRBJ1-5; TRBD1 agrees at 7 bases. The CDR3 is 13 residues long. Germline V gene data show CDR1 as KGHSH and CDR2 as LQKENI. Trimming removed 8 bases from V and 4 bases from J; junction bases left unmatched: 5. The CDR3 DNA reads TGTGCCAGCCAGGGACAGCAGAATCAGCCCCAGCATTTT. As protein: CASQGQQNQPQHF.

The chain joins TRBV19 to TRBJ1-2; D uncertain. CDR3 size: 11 residues. Trimming took off 4 bases at V and 3 bases at J, with 3 bases between the two ends. Germline values: CDR1 LNHDA, CDR2 SQIVND (reference sequence). CDR3 sequence: CASSSDYGYTF. In nucleotides, the CDR3 is TGTGCCAGTAGTAGCGACTATGGCTACACCTTC.

The rearrangement joins TRBV5-6 to TRBJ2-7, with 11 bases matching TRBD2. The CDR3 is 15 residues long. The V gene end was trimmed by 3 bases and the J gene end by 4 bases; junction bases not matched to a gene: 6. Germline lookup yields CDR1 SGHDT and CDR2 YYEEEE. CDR3 bases: TGTGCCAGCAGCTATAGCGGGAGGGCCTGGTACGAGCAGTACTTC. Translated, it gives CASSYSGRAWYEQYF.

The V gene is TRBV5-1, the J gene TRBJ2-1; no definite D call. V was pared by 0 bases and J by 4 bases, with 20 bases between. CDR3 length: 18 amino acids. Germline loops: CDR1 SGHRS, CDR2 YFSETQ. The DNA of the CDR3 is TGCGCCAGCAGCTTGGGCGGCAGACAAACAATCGAATACAATGAGCAGTTCTTC. This translates into CASSLGGRQTIEYNEQFF.

In DNA form, the CDR3 reads TGTGCCTGTAACGCCAATCTCTCCTACGAGCAGTACTTC. It specifies CACNANLSYEQYF. The chain combines TRBV30 with TRBJ2-7; D remains ambiguous. With 6 bases removed from V and 0 bases from J, the gap between germline ends came to 12 bases. CDR1 GTSNPN and CDR2 SVGIG come from the germline V gene (reference sequence). CDR3 size: 13 residues.

This clone was observed once. This chain links TRBV30 with TRBJ2-3, with 8 bases that match TRBD2. Germline values: CDR1 GTSNPN, CDR2 SVGIG (reference sequence). The CDR3 sequence is 17 residues long. V trimming: 1 base; J trimming: 3 bases; junction bases outside the gene matches: 12. In DNA form, the CDR3 reads TGTGCCTGGAGTGGACTTCGGACTAGCAAAGGAACAGATACGCAGTATTTT. Protein product: CAWSGLRTSKGTDTQYF.

This chain uses TRBV5-6 with TRBJ1-2; 8 bases match TRBD1. V shed 3 bases and J 4 bases; nucleotides not matched to a gene: 5. This CDR3 spans 14 amino acids. Germline CDR1 is SGHDT and CDR2 is YYEEEE. CDR3 in amino acids: CASSWTGTPYGYTF. CDR3 nucleotides: TGTGCCAGCAGCTGGACAGGGACTCCCTATGGCTACACCTTC. The whole variable domain, remainder taken from reference TRBV5-6 and TRBJ1-2, is DAGVTQSPTHLIKTRGQQVTLRCSPKSGHDTVSWYQQALGQGPQFIFQYYEEEERQRGNFPDRFSGHQFPNYSSELNVNALLLGDSALYLCASSWTGTPYGYTFGSGTRLTVV.

This chain connects TRBV5-1 to TRBJ2-3; 7 bases line up with TRBD1. The CDR3 totals 13 residues. Germline V gene lookup returns CDR1 SGHRS and CDR2 YFSETQ. Losses at the gene ends were 7 bases for V and 5 bases for J; bases not matched to a gene: 7. The CDR3: CASGPGGQDTQYF. CDR3 coding DNA: TGCGCCAGCGGCCCAGGGGGTCAAGATACGCAGTATTTT.

This clone was observed once. Mismatch with germline at one junction end may stem from a read error. The chain is built from TRBV4-1 and TRBJ1-5, with 9 nucleotides matching TRBD1. The germline gives CDR1 MGHRA, CDR2 YSYEKL. The CDR3 runs 18 residues. The CDR3: CASSQAGQGVLGNRPQHF. CDR3 nucleotide sequence: TGCGCCAGCAGCCAGGCGGGACAGGGTGTCTTGGGCAATCGGCCCCAGCATTTT.

The rearrangement links TRBV18 to TRBJ1-1; D may be TRBD1 (5 bases). This CDR3 contains 15 residues. The germline gives CDR1 KGHSH, CDR2 LQKENI. V lost 1 base and J lost 0, with 9 bases in between. The CDR3 reads CASSPRGTVNTEAFF. The CDR3, as DNA: TGTGCCAGCTCACCACGAGGGACGGTGAACACTGAAGCTTTCTTT.

This clone appeared a single time. The rearrangement links TRBV25-1 to TRBJ1-2; D is uncertain. CDR1 MGHDK and CDR2 SYGVNS come from the germline V gene. This CDR3 spans 13 amino acids. The ends were cut back, 1 base at V and 4 bases at J, with 7 bases in the middle. CDR3 loop: CASSESTFYGYTF. In nucleotides, the CDR3 is TGTGCCAGCAGTGAATCGACTTTCTATGGCTACACCTTC.

This clone was recorded a few times. The genes are TRBV7-9 and TRBJ2-6; D is perhaps TRBD1 (5 bases). Deletions cut 5 bases from V and 1 base from J, with 9 bases between. CDR3 length: 15 amino acids. The V gene's germline CDR1 is SEHNR and CDR2 FQNEAQ (reference sequence). The CDR3 is CASSKQGSGANVLTF. CDR3 bases: TGTGCCAGCAGCAAGCAGGGTTCTGGGGCCAACGTCCTGACTTTC.